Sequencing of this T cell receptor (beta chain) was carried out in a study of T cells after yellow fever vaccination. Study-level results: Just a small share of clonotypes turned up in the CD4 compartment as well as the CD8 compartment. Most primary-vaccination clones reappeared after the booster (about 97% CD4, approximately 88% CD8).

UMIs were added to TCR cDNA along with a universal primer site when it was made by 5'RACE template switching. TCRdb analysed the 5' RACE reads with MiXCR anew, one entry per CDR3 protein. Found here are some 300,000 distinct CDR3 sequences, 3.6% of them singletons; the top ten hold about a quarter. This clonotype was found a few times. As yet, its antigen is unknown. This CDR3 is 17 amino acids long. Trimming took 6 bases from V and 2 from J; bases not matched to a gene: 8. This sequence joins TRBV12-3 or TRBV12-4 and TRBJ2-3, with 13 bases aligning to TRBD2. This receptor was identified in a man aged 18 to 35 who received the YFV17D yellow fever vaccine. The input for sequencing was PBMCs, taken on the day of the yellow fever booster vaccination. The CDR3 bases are TGTGCCAGCAGCGCTACCGGGACTAGCGGGGTCACAGATACGCAGTATTTT. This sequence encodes CASSATGTSGVTDTQYF.